This T cell receptor (beta chain) came from a study of blood T cell repertoires in COVID-19. Study details: Collection of acute and convalescent COVID-19 samples took place in the United States, Italy and Spain. T cells, B-cell-depleted T cells, or PBMCs supplied cDNA or gDNA.

Membership in each cohort depended on participant-reported clinical history. Trimming took off 5 bases at V and 1 base at J, with 8 bases between the two ends. Germline CDR1 and CDR2: SEHNR and FQNEAQ (reference sequence). This CDR3 is built from 14 residues. Per the original methods: From reference gene primer amplification, estimates of nucleated cell counts were derived. The data were produced by immunoSEQ multiplex PCR, yet TCRdb's version contains in-frame clones alone and is incomplete. Clone size and the V and J calls come from that table; the DNA yielded D and trimming. The sample carries over 200,000 clones, nearly 90% recorded once.

The clonotype originates from a young man who had been exposed to COVID-19. The V and J genes are TRBV7-9 and TRBJ2-2; unclear D gene. The sample was PBMCs or T cells enriched from blood (not recorded which). This chain's CDR3 is CASSRARNTGELFF. In nucleotides, the CDR3 is TGTGCCAGCAGCCGCGCCCGGAACACCGGGGAGCTGTTTTTT.